These 4 T cell receptor beta chains were sequenced from one sample in a study of Ad26.COV2.S vaccination and SARS-CoV-2 variants (dated by TCRdb to the early 2020s). The library was generated by the immunoSEQ multiplex PCR assay. The immuneACCESS repertoire file appears here via TCRdb, limited to in-frame rearrangements. These files lack a portion of the clones; in checked studies, under half of the deficit traces to unresolved V genes, and the cause of the others is not known. Present in this sample are 43,000 or so clones, roughly 80% of which were seen just once. The ten largest clones take up roughly 45% of the sample. The time point label here, explained by the study, means: individuals recovered from natural SARS-CoV-2 infection. Sequenced material: peripheral blood, taken after recovery from COVID-19. These receptors were obtained from a human donor who had recovered from COVID-19.

This clone was seen a single time. V gene TRBV7-9 combines with J gene TRBJ1-1; 7 nucleotides match TRBD1. CDR3 length equals 16 residues. Germline V gives CDR1 SEHNR, CDR2 FQNEAQ (reference sequence). Trimming removed 1 base from V and 3 bases from J; junction bases left unmatched: 8. In DNA form, the CDR3 reads TGTGCCAGCAGCTTAGGACAGGGTGCGGTGGACACTGAAGCTTTCTTT. It codes for CASSLGQGAVDTEAFF. Full variable domain (outside the CDR3, taken from reference TRBV7-9 and TRBJ1-1): DTGVSQNPRHKITKRGQNVTFRCDPISEHNRLYWYRQTLGQGPEFLTYFQNEAQLEKSRLLSDRFSAERPKGSFSTLEIQRTEQGDSAMYLCASSLGQGAVDTEAFFGQGTRLTVV.

This rearrangement joins TRBV7-9 to TRBJ1-2, with unresolved D. With 2 bases removed from V and 7 bases from J, the gap between germline ends came to 5 bases. CDR3 size: 11 residues. CDR1 SEHNR and CDR2 FQNEAQ come from the germline V gene (reference sequence). This CDR3 is CASSLSFGYTF. DNA of the CDR3: TGTGCCAGCAGCTTAAGTTTTGGCTACACCTTC.

This chain connects TRBV9 to TRBJ1-1; TRBD1 matches 12 bases. V gave up 0 bases and J gave up 1 base; unmatched junction bases: 4. Germline CDR1 reads SGDLS; CDR2 reads YYNGEE. This CDR3 comprises 17 residues. DNA of the CDR3: TGTGCCAGCAGCGTAGACGGGACAGGGGGCCCGAACACTGAAGCTTTCTTT. Amino acids: CASSVDGTGGPNTEAFF.

The chain links TRBV5-1 to TRBJ1-2, with D perhaps matching TRBD1 (6 bases). The germline V and J ends were trimmed by 3 bases and 4 bases, with 16 bases remaining between them. The length of the CDR3 is 15 residues. Germline assignment: CDR1 SGHRS and CDR2 YFSETQ. The CDR3 coding sequence is TGCGCCAGCAGCTGGGCCCAGACAGGAGGCTATGGCTACACCTTC. This translates into CASSWAQTGGYGYTF.